This record concerns one TCR beta chain sequence. Its antigen is unidentified. The source of the sample is a study of Ad26.COV2.S vaccination and SARS-CoV-2 variants. Background on the study: Ad26.COV2.S given intramuscularly, once or twice 56 days apart. Study-level results: Whether participants received vaccine or placebo, their non-spike TCR breadth was similar.

Repertoires were generated with immunoSEQ multiplex PCR, while TCRdb's copy carries only in-frame clones and drops some. The sample holds hundreds of thousands of clones, around 86% seen once. Indicated treatment: some 20 received Ad26.COV2.S at low or high dose, single or two shots; five or six received placebo; per-sample allocation not given. Sampling happened 63 days after the first vaccine or placebo injection. This CDR3 is 12 amino acids long. Germline trimming cut 4 bases from V and 7 bases from J; bases unmatched to any gene: 4. Germline loops: CDR1 SEHNR, CDR2 FQNEAQ (reference sequence). The material sequenced was peripheral blood, taken in a trial of Ad26.COV2.S vaccine versus placebo. The source of this sequence is a person aged 18-60 years who received the Ad26.COV2.S COVID-19 vaccine or a placebo. The chain is built from TRBV7-9 and TRBJ2-7; TRBD1 agrees at 7 bases. The CDR3 DNA sequence: TGTGCCAGCAGCTGGTACAGGGGTGAGCAGTACTTC. Translation gives CASSWYRGEQYF.